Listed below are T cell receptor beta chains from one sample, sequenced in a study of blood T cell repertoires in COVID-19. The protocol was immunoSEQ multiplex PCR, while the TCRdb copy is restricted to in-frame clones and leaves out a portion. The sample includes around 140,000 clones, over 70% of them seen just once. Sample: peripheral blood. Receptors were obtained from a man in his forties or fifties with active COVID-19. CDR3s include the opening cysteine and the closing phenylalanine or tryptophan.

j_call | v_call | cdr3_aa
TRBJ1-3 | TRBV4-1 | CASSQAGLGGNTIYF
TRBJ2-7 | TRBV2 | CAGDRDGYEQYF
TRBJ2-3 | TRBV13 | CASSSPRGTSGTDTQYF
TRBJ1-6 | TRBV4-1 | CASSQGVLEGGNSPLHF
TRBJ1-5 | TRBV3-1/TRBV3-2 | CASSLRTGTNQPQHF
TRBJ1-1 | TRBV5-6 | CASSRDRDNEAFF
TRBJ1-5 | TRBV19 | CASSIGGMGNQPQHF
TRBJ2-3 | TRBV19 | CASSPDRGANTQYF
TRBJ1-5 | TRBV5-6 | CASSLTIGTGRVNQPQHF
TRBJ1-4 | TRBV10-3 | CAITLDGGSGLNEKLFF
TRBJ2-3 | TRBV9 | CASSHSVEGYTQYF
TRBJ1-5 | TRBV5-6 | CASSVQGAGQPQHF
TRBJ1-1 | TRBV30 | CAWSVRDSMSDEAFF
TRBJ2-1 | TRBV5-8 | CASSAQPGLVNEQFF
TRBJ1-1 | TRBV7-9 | CASSLDTGGWAEAFF
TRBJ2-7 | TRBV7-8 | CASSQREAYEQYF